This TCR beta chain comes out of a study of cytomegalovirus exposure and HLA in healthy donors. Study-wide points: As immune exposure information, only CMV serostatus was available. Later on, analysis showed that most CMV-associated TCR beta chains appeared to be HLA-restricted.

PCR amplification relied on 60 Vbeta primers (plus 13 Jbeta primers). Clones were sequenced by immunoSEQ multiplex PCR, and TCRdb holds only the in-frame ones, with some missing. The sample lists 100,000 to 150,000 clones; 70% to 80% were seen once. This CDR3 has 17 amino acids. Trimming cost V 0 bases and J 9 bases; bases outside gene matches: 14. Germline CDR1 is SGHRS and CDR2 is YFSETQ. For this clone: Its target is unknown.

V gene TRBV5-1 combines with J gene TRBJ2-1; 8 bases fit TRBD1. The sample was PBMCs. This receptor was identified in an older woman in good health and CMV-seropositive. CDR3 in DNA: TGCGCCAGCAGCTTGGTCCCTCTTCAGGGGGCAGGGGGTGAGCAGTTCTTC. It yields the protein CASSLVPLQGAGGEQFF.